The source of this T cell receptor beta chain is a study of blood T cell repertoires in COVID-19. Across about two dozen US areas, participants ranged in age from 18 to 89 years. Participants' own reports of clinical history determined their cohort assignment. Recovery among Cohort 3 donors was established by two negative PCRs, clearance, or symptom resolution. Germline lookup yields CDR1 MNHNS and CDR2 SASEGT. V lost 3 bases and J lost 4, with 7 bases in between. This CDR3 spans 13 amino acids. In the authors' methods: Estimates of nucleated cell counts were drawn from the amplification of reference gene primers. Generated by immunoSEQ multiplex PCR, the TCRdb table keeps only in-frame clones and is missing some. The V and J calls and clone size come from that table; D and trimming were worked out from the DNA. The sample has 300,000 or so clones, roughly nine tenths seen once; the top ten hold roughly 0.94%.

The specimen was PBMCs or T cells enriched from blood (not recorded which). The V call is TRBV6-1, the J call TRBJ1-5; D is perhaps TRBD1 (6 bases). This TCR derives from a woman in her 30s who had recovered from COVID-19. The CDR3, as DNA: TGTGCCAGCAGTGAGGACAGAAATCAGCCCCAGCATTTT. Protein product: CASSEDRNQPQHF.